This T cell receptor (beta chain) derives from a study of CD8 T cells in Susac syndrome. RNA was extracted with the RNeasy kit, and a quantity of roughly 0.5 to 1 ug was reverse transcribed using random hexamers. TCRdb processed the immunoSEQ multiplex PCR reads anew with MiXCR; each CDR3 protein has one entry. The data contain 150,000 to 200,000 distinct CDR3 sequences, more than 85% of them singletons. CDR3 size: 13 residues. Germline CDR1 is MGHRA and CDR2 is YSYEKL. V was trimmed by 0 bases and J by 10 bases, leaving 11 bases between them. The V and J genes are TRBV4-1 and TRBJ2-3; no clear D. The receptor was isolated from a human donor with Susac syndrome. Sequenced input: CD4+ T cells from PBMCs. The CDR3: CASSQDYLGAQYF. In DNA form, the CDR3 reads TGCGCCAGCAGCCAAGACTACCTAGGTGCGCAGTATTTT.